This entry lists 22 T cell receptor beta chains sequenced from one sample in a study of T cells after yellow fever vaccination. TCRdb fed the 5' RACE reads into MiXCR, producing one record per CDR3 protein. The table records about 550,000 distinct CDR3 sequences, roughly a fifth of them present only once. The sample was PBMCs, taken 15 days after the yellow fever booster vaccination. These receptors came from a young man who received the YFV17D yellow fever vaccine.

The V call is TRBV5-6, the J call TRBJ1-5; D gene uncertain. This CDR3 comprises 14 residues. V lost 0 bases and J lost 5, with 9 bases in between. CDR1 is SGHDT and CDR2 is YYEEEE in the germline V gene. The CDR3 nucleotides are TGTGCCAGCAGCTTGGCGGGTTATTATCAGCCCCAGCATTTT. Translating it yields CASSLAGYYQPQHF.

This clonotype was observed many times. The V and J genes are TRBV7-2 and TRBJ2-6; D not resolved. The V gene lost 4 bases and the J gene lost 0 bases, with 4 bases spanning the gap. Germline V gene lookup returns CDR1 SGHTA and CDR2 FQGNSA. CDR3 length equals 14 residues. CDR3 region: CASSSGSGANVLTF. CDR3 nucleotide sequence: TGTGCCAGCAGCTCCGGCTCTGGGGCCAACGTCCTGACTTTC.

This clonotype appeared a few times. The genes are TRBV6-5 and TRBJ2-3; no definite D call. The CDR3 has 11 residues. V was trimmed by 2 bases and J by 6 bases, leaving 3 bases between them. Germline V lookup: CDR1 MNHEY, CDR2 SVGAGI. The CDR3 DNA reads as TGTGCCAGCAGTTACGAGGATACGCAGTATTTT. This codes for CASSYEDTQYF.

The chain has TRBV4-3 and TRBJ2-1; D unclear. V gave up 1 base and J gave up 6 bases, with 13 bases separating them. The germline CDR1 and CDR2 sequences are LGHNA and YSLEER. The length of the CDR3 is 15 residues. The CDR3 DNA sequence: TGCGCCAGCAGCCAAGTTGTTAGAGGATCCAATGAGCAGTTCTTC. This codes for CASSQVVRGSNEQFF.

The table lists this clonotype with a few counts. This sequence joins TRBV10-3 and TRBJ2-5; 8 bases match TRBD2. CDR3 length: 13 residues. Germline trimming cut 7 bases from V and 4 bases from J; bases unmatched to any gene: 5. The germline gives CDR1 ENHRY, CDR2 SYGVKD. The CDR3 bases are TGTGCCATCAAGCGGGAGCAGAGAGAGACCCAGTACTTC. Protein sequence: CAIKREQRETQYF.

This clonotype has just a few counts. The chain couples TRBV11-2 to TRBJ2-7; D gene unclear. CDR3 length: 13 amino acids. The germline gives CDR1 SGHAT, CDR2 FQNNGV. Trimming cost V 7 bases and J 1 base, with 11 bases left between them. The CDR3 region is CASNPTLSYEQYF. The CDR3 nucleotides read TGTGCCAGCAACCCGACATTATCCTACGAGCAGTACTTC.

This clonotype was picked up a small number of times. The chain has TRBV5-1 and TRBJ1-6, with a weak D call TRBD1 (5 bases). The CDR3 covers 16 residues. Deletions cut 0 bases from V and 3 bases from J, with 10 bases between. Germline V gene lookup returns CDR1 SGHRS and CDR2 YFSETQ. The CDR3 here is CASSLDSGHYNSPLHF. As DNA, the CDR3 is TGCGCCAGCAGCTTGGACTCAGGGCACTATAATTCACCCCTCCACTTT.

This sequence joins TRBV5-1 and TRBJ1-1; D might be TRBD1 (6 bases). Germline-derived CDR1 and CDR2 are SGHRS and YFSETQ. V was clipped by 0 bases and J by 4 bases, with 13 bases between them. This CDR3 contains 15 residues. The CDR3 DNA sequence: TGCGCCAGCAGCTTGGCGGCAGGGGTGAGCACTGAAGCTTTCTTT. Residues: CASSLAAGVSTEAFF.

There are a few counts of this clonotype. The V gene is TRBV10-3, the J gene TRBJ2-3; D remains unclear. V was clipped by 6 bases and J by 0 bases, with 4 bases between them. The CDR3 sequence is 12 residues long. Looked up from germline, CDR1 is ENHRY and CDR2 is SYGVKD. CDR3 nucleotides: TGTGCCATCAGGGAGAGCACAGATACGCAGTATTTT. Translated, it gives CAIRESTDTQYF.

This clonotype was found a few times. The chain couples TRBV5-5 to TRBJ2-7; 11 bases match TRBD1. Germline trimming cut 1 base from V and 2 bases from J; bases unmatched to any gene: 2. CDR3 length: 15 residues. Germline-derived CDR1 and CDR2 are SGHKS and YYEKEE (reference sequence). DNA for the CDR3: TGTGCCAGCAGCTTGTGGGGACAGGGGGCCTACGAGCAGTACTTC. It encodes CASSLWGQGAYEQYF.

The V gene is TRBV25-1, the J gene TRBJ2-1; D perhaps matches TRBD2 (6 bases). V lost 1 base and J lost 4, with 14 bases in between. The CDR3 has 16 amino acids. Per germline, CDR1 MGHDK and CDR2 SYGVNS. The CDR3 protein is CASSESLGGNYNEQFF. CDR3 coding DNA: TGTGCCAGCAGTGAATCACTCGGAGGGAATTACAATGAGCAGTTCTTC. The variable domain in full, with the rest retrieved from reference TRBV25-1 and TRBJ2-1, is EADIYQTPRYLVIGTGKKITLECSQTMGHDKMYWYQQDPGMELHLIHYSYGVNSTEKGDLSSESTVSRIRTEHFPLTLESARPSHTSQYLCASSESLGGNYNEQFFGPGTRLTVL.

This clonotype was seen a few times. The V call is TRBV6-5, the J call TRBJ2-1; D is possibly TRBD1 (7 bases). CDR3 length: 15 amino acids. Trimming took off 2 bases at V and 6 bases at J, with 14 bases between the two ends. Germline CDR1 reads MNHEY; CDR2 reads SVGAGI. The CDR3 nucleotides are TGTGCCAGCAGTTACGTCTTGCAGGGGGGCAATGAGCAGTTCTTC. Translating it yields CASSYVLQGGNEQFF.

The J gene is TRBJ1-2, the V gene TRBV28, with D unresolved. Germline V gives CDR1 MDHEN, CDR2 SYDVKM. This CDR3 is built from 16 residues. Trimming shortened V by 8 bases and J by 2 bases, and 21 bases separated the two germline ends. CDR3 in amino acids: CASLNQAGSVNYGYTF. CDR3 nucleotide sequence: TGTGCCAGCCTGAATCAGGCGGGATCGGTAAACTATGGCTACACCTTC.

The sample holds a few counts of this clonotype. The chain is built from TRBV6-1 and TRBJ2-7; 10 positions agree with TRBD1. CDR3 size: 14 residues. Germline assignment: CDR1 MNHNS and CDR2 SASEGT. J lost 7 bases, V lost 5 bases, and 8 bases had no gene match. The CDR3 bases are TGTGCCAGCAGTCCAAGGACAGGGGGAGGGGAGCAGTACTTC. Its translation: CASSPRTGGGEQYF.

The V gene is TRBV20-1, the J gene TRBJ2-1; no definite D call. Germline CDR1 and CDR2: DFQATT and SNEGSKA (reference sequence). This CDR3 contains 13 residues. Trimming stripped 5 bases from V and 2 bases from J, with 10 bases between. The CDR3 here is CSAPSAAYNEQFF. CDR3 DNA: TGCAGTGCTCCTTCGGCGGCCTACAATGAGCAGTTCTTC.

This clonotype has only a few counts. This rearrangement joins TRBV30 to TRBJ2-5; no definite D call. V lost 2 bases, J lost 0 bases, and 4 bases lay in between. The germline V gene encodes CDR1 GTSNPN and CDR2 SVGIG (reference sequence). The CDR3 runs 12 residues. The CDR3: CAWSPHQETQYF. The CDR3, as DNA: TGTGCCTGGAGTCCCCACCAAGAGACCCAGTACTTC. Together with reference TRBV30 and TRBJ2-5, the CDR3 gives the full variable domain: SQTIHQWPATLVQPVGSPLSLECTVEGTSNPNLYWYRQAAGRGLQLLFYSVGIGQISSEVPQNLSASRPQDRQFILSSKKLLLSDSGFYLCAWSPHQETQYFGPGTRLLVL.

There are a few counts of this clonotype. CDR3 sequence reads: CSAREPTGGRRLEQYF. The CDR3 DNA follows: TGCAGTGCTAGAGAACCCACCGGCGGGAGAAGGCTCGAGCAGTACTTC. V usage is TRBV20-1 and J usage is TRBJ2-7; 7 nucleotides match TRBD2. Trimming removed 0 bases from V and 6 bases from J; junction bases left unmatched: 14. Germline values: CDR1 DFQATT, CDR2 SNEGSKA (reference sequence). The CDR3 loop spans 16 amino acids.

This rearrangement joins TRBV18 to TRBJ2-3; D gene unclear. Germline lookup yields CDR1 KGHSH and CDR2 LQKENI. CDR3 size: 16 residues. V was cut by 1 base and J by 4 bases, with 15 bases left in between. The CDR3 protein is CASSPRQGFRADTQYF. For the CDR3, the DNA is TGTGCCAGCTCACCACGACAAGGCTTTCGGGCAGATACGCAGTATTTT.

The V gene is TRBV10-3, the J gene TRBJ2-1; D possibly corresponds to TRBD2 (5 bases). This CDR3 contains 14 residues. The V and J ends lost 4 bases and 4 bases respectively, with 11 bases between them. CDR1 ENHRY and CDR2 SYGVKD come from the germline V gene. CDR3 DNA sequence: TGTGCCATCAGTGTTCGGGATGAATACAATGAGCAGTTCTTC. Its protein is CAISVRDEYNEQFF.

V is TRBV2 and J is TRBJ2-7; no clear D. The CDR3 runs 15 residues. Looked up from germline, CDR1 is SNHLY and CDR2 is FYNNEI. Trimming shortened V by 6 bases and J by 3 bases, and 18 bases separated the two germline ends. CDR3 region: CASSAAVWTGYEQYF. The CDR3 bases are TGTGCCAGCAGCGCTGCAGTTTGGACGGGCTACGAGCAGTACTTC.

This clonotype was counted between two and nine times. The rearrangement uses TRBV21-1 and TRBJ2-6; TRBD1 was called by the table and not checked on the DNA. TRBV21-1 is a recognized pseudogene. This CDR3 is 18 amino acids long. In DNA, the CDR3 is TGTGCCAGCAGCAAAGCCGGGACGGTTTGCTCTGGGGCCAACGTCCTGACTTTC. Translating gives CASSKAGTVCSGANVLTF.

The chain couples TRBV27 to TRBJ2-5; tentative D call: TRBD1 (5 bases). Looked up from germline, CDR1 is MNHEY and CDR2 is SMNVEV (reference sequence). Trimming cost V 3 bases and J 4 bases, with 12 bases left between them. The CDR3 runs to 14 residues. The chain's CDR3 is CASSFSAGIETQYF. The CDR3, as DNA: TGTGCCAGCAGTTTTTCGGCAGGGATAGAGACCCAGTACTTC.